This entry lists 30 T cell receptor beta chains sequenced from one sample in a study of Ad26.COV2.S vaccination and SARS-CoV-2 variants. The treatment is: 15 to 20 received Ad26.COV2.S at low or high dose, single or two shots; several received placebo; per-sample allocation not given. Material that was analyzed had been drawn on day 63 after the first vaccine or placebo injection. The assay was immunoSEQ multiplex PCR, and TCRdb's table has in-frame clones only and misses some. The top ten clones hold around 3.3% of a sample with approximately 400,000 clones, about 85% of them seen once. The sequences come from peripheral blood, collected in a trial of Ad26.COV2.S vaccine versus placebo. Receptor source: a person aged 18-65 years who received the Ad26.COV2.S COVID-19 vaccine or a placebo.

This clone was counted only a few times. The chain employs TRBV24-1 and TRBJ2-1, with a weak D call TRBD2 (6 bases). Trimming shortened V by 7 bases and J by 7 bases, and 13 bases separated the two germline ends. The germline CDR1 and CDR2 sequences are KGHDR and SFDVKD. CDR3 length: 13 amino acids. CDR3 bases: TGTGCCACCAGGAGTCGGGAGCAGAATGAGCAGTTCTTC. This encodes CATRSREQNEQFF.

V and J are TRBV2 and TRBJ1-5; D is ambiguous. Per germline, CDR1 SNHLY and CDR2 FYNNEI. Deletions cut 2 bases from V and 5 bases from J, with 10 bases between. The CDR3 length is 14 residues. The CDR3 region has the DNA TGTGCCAGCAGTGAACGGGTTCTGGATCAGCCCCAGCATTTT. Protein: CASSERVLDQPQHF.

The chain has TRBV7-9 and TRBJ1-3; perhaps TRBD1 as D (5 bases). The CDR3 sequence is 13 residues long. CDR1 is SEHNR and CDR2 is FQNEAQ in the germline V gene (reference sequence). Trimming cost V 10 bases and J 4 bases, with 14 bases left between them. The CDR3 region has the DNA TGTGCCACGCAGGGCACCGCCGGAAACACCATATATTTT. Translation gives CATQGTAGNTIYF.

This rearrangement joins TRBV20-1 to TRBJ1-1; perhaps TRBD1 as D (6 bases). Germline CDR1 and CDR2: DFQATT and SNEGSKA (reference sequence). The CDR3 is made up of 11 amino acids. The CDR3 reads CSPQGNTEAFF. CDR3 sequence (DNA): TGCAGCCCACAGGGGAACACTGAAGCTTTCTTT.

In DNA, the CDR3 is TGTGCCAGTAGTACTCAAATAATGGGGAGGAACCGGGACGGGGCCTATAGCAATCAGCCCCAGCATTTT. This gives the protein CASSTQIMGRNRDGAYSNQPQHF. This chain connects TRBV19 to TRBJ1-5; tentative D call: TRBD1 (5 bases). The V gene's germline CDR1 is LNHDA and CDR2 SQIVND (reference sequence). This CDR3 spans 23 amino acids. The V and J ends lost 4 bases and 0 bases respectively, with 34 bases between them.

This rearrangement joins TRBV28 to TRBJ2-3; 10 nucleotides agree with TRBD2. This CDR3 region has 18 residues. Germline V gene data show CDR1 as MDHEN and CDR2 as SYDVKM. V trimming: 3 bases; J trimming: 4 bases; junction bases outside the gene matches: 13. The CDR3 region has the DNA TGTGCCAGCAGTTTGGGGGGCTGGGCTAGCGGGGGTGCAGATACGCAGTATTTT. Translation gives CASSLGGWASGGADTQYF.

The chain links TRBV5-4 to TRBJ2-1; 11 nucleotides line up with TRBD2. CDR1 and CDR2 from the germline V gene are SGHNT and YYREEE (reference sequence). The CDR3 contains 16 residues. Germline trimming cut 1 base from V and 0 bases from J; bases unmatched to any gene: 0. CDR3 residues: CASSLLAGGSYNEQFF. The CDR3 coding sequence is TGTGCCAGCAGCTTGCTAGCGGGAGGCTCCTACAATGAGCAGTTCTTC.

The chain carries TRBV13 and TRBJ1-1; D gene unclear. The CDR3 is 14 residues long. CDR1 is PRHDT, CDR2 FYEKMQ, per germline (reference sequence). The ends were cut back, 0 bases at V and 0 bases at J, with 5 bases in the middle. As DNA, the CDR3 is TGTGCCAGCAGCTTAGGCTCCCTGAACACTGAAGCTTTCTTT. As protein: CASSLGSLNTEAFF.

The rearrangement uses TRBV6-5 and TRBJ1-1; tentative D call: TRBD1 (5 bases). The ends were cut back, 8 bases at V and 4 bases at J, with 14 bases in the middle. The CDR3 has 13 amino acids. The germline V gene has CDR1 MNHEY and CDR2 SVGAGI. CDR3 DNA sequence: TGTGCCAGCTTCCTCTTCCAGGGCACTGAAGCTTTCTTT. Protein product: CASFLFQGTEAFF.

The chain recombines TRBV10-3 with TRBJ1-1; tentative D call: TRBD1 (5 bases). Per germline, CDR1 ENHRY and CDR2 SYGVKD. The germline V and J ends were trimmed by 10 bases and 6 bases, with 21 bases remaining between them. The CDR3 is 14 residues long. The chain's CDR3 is CATHMGVTGPEAFF. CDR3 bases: TGTGCCACCCACATGGGGGTCACGGGGCCTGAAGCTTTCTTT.

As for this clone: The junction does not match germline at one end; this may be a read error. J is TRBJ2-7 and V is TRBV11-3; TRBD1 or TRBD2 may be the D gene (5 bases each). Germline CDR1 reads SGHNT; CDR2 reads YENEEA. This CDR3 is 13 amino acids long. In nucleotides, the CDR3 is TGTGCCAGCCTCTTAAGGGGAGATGAAGAGCAGTATTTC. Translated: CASLLRGDEEQYF. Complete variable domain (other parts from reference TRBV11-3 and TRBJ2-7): EAGVVQSPRYKIIEKKQPVAFWCNPISGHNTLYWYLQNLGQGPELLIRYENEEAVDDSQLPKDRFSAERLKGVDSTLKIQPAELGDSAVYLCASLLRGDEEQYFGPGTRLTVT.

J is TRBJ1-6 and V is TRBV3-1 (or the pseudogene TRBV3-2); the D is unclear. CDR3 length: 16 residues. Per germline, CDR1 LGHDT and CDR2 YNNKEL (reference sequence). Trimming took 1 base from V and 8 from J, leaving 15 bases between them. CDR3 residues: CASSQGLGRWDSPLHF. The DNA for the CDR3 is TGTGCCAGCAGCCAAGGGCTGGGGAGATGGGATTCACCCCTCCACTTT.

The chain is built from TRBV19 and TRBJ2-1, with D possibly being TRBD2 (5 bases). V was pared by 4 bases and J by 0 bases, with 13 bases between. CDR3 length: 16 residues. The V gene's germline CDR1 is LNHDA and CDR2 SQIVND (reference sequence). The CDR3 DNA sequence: TGTGCCAGTAGTAGGCCGGGATTAAGCTCCTACAATGAGCAGTTCTTC. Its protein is CASSRPGLSSYNEQFF. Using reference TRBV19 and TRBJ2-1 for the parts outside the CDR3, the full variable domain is DGGITQSPKYLFRKEGQNVTLSCEQNLNHDAMYWYRQDPGQGLRLIYYSQIVNDFQKGDIAEGYSVSREKKESFPLTVTSAQKNPTAFYLCASSRPGLSSYNEQFFGPGTRLTVL.

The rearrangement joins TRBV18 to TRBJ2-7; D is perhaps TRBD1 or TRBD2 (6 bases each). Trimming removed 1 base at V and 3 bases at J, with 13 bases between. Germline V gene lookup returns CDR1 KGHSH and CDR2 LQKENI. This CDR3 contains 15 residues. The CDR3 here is CASSPRYREVYEQYF. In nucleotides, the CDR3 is TGTGCCAGCTCACCACGGTACAGGGAGGTCTACGAGCAGTACTTC.

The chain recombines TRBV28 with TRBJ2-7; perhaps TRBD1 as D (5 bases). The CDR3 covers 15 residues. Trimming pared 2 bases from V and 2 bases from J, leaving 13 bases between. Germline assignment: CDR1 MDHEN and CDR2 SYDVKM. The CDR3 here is CASSLQGITTYEQYF. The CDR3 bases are TGTGCCAGCAGTTTACAGGGAATTACTACCTACGAGCAGTACTTC.

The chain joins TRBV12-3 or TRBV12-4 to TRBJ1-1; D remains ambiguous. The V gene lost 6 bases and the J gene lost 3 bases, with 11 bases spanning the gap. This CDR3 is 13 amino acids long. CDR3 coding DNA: TGTGCCAGCAGCCCTCATTTGGACACTGAAGCTTTCTTT. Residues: CASSPHLDTEAFF.

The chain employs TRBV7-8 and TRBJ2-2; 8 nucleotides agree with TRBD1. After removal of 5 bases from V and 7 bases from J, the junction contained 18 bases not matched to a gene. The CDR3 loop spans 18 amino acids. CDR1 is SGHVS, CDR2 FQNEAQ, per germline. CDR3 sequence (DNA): TGTGCCAGCAGCCGGCGGACTTTTGTCAGGGGGCTTGGCGGGGAGCTGTTTTTT. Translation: CASSRRTFVRGLGGELFF.

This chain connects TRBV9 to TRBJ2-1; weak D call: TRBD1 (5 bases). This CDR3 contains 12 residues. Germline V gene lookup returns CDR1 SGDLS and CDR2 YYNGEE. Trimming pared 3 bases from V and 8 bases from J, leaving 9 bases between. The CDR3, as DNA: TGTGCCAGCAGCGCCCAGGGCCATGAGCAGTTCTTC. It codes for CASSAQGHEQFF.

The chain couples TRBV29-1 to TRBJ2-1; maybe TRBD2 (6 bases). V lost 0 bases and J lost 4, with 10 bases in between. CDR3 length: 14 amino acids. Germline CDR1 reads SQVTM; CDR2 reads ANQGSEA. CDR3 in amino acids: CSVEDYGTYNEQFF. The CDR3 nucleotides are TGCAGCGTTGAAGATTACGGGACTTACAATGAGCAGTTCTTC.

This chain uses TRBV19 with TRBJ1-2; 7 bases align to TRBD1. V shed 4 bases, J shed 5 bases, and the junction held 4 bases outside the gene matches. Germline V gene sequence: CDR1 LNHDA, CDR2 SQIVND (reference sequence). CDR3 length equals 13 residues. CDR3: CASSTPGGYGYTF. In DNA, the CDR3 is TGTGCCAGTAGTACCCCAGGGGGTTATGGCTACACCTTC.

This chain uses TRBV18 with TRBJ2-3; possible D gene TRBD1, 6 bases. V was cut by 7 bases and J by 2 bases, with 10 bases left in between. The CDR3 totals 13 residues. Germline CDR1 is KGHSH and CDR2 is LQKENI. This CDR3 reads CASYGQPTDTQYF. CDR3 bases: TGTGCCAGCTACGGACAGCCCACAGATACGCAGTATTTT.

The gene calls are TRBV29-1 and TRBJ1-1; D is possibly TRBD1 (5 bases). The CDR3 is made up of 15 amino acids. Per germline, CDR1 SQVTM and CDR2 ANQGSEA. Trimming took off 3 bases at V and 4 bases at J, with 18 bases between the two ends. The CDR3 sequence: CSVEGGVRLGTEAFF. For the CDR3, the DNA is TGCAGCGTTGAGGGGGGGGTAAGGCTGGGCACTGAAGCTTTCTTT.

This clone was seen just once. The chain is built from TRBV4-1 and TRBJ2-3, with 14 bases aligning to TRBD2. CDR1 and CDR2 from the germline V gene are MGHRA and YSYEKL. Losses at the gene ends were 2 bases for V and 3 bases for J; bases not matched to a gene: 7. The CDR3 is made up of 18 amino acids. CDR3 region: CASSQKGTSGSLTDTQYF. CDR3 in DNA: TGCGCCAGCAGCCAAAAGGGGACTAGCGGGAGTTTAACAGATACGCAGTATTTT.

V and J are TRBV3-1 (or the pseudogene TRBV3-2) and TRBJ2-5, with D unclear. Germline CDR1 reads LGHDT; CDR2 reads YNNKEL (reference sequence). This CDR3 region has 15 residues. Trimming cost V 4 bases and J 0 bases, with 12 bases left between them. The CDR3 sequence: CASSRGMDHQETQYF. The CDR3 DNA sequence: TGTGCCAGCAGCCGAGGCATGGACCACCAAGAGACCCAGTACTTC.

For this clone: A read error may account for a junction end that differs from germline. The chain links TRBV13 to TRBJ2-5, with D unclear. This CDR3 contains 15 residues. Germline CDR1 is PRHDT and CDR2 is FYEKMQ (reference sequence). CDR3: CASTLGAGQVETQYF. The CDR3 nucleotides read TGTGCCAGCACCTTAGGAGCTGGTCAAGTCGAGACCCAGTACTTC.

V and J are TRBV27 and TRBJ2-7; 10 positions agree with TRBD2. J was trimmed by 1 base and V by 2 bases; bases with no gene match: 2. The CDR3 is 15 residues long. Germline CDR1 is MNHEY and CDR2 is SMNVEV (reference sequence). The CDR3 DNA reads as TGTGCCAGCAGTTTAGCTAGCGGGAGATCCTACGAGCAGTACTTC. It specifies CASSLASGRSYEQYF.

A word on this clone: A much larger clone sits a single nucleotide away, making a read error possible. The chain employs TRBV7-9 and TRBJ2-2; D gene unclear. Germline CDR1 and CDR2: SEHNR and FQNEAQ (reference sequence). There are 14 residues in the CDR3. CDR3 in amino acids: CAGSRIQPTGELFF. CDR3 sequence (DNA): TGTGCCGGCAGCCGGATACAGCCTACCGGGGAGCTGTTTTTT. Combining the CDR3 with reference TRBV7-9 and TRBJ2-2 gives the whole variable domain DTGVSQNPRHKITKRGQNVTFRCDPISEHNRLYWYRQTLGQGPEFLTYFQNEAQLEKSRLLSDRFSAERPKGSFSTLEIQRTEQGDSAMYLCAGSRIQPTGELFFGEGSRLTVL.

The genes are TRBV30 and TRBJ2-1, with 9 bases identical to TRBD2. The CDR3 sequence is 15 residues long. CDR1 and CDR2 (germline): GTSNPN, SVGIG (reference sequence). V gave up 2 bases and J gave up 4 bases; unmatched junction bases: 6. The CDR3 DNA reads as TGTGCCTGGAGTCAAGGACTAGCGAGATACAATGAGCAGTTCTTC. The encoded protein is CAWSQGLARYNEQFF.

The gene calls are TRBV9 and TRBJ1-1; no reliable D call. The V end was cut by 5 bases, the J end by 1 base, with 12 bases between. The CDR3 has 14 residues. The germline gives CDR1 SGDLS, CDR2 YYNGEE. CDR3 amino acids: CASSIGQPNTEAFF. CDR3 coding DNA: TGTGCCAGCAGTATCGGGCAACCGAACACTGAAGCTTTCTTT.

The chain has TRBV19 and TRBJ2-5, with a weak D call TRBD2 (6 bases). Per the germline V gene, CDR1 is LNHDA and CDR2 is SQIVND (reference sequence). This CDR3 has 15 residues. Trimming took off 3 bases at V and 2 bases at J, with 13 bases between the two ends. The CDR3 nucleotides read TGTGCCAGTAGTATCTTCCTGGCGGGACAAGAGACCCAGTACTTC. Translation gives CASSIFLAGQETQYF.